The TCR beta chain under discussion was sequenced for a study of shared clonotypes between healthy human individuals. General study results and limits: Some naive CD4 clonotypes, roughly 4.8%, turned up in common across a handful of donors.

Naive CD8 cells lacked CD45RO and underwent positive selection for CCR7, leaving out terminally differentiated effector memory CD45RA+ cells. The authors loaded 200 ng DNA, about 30,000 T cell genomes, into sorted-subset replicate PCRs. Produced via immunoSEQ multiplex PCR; TCRdb's table is partial and in-frame only. This sample has roughly 2,000,000 clones, with around 95% found just once. With respect to this clone: The antigen remains undetermined.

V shed 0 bases and J shed 4 bases, with 10 bases lying between them. Germline V gene sequence: CDR1 LGHNA, CDR2 YSLEER. The CDR3 is 14 residues long. Sequencing was carried out using naive CD8+ T cells from PBMCs. The receptor's source is a man younger than 30 in good health. Some clones in this sample may be carry-over from other donors' samples. The rearrangement joins TRBV4-3 to TRBJ2-7; tentatively, D is TRBD2 (6 bases). In DNA form, the CDR3 reads TGCGCCAGCAGCCAAGATGAGGGGAGGTACGAGCAGTACTTC. Protein: CASSQDEGRYEQYF.